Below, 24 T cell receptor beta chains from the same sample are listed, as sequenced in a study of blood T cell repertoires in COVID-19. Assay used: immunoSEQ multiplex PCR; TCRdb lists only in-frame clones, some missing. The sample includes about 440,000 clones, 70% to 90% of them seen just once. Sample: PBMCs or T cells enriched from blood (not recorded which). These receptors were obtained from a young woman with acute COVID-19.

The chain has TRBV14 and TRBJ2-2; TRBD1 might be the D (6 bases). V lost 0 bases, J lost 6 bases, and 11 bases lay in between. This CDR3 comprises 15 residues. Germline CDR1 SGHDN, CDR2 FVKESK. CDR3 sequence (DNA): TGTGCCAGCAGCCAAGATATCAGGGGTTCCGGGGAGCTGTTTTTT. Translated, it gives CASSQDIRGSGELFF.

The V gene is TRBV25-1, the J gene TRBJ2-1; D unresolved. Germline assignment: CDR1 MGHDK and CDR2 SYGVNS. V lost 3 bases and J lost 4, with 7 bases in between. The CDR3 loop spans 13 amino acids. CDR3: CASSDYVYNEQFF. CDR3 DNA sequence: TGTGCCAGCAGTGATTATGTGTACAATGAGCAGTTCTTC.

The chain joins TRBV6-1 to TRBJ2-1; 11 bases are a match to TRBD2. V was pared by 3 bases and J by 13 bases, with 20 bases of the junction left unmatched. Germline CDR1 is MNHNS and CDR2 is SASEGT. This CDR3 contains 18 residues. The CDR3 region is CASSDRGPKLAGEQPQFF. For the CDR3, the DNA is TGTGCCAGCAGTGACAGGGGGCCTAAACTAGCGGGAGAGCAACCCCAGTTCTTC.

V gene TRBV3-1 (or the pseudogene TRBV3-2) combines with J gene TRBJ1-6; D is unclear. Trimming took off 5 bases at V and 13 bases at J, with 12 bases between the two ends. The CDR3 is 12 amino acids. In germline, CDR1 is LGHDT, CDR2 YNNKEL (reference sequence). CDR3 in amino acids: CASSDSSLPLHF. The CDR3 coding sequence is TGTGCCAGCAGCGATAGTTCCTTGCCCCTCCACTTT.

The CDR3 sequence is CASTGNTEAFF. The CDR3 DNA is TGTGCCAGCACAGGGAACACTGAAGCTTTCTTT. V and J are TRBV12-3 or TRBV12-4 and TRBJ1-1; D not resolved. This CDR3 has 11 amino acids. V lost 7 bases to trimming and J lost 1 base, with 4 bases between them.

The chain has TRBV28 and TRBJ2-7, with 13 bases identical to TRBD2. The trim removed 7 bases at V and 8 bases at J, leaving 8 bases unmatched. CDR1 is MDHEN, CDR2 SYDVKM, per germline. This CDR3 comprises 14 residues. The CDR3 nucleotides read TGTGCCAGCAACCAAGGGACTAGCGGGAAGAAGCAGTACTTC. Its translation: CASNQGTSGKKQYF.

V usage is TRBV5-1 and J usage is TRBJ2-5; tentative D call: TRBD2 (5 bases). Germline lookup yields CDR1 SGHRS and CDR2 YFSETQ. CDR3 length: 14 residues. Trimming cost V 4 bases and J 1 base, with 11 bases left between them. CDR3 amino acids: CASSERGGQETQYF. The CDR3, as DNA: TGCGCCAGCAGCGAGCGAGGAGGCCAAGAGACCCAGTACTTC.

The CDR3 nucleotides read TGTGCCAGCAGCGTAGAAGGGGCTAGCACAGATACGCAGTATTTT. Translation: CASSVEGASTDTQYF. V usage is TRBV9 and J usage is TRBJ2-3; TRBD1 might be the D (5 bases). Germline V gene data show CDR1 as SGDLS and CDR2 as YYNGEE. CDR3 length: 15 residues. Trimming removed 0 bases at V and 0 bases at J, with 8 bases between.

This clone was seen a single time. CDR3 DNA sequence: TGTGCCAGCAGCTTAAGGACAGGGGGTGATGCCGGGGAGCTGTTTTTT. This encodes CASSLRTGGDAGELFF. This chain connects TRBV7-6 to TRBJ2-2; 10 nucleotides match TRBD1. The V segment lost 2 bases and the J segment 6 bases; nucleotides outside the gene matches: 6. The CDR3 totals 16 residues. Germline-derived CDR1 and CDR2 are SGHVS and FNYEAQ.

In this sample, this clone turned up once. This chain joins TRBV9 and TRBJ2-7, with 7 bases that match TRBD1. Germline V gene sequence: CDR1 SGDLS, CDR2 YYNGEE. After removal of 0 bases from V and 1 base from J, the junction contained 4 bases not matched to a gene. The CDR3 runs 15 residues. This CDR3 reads CASSVGRGQSYEQYF. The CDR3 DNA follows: TGTGCCAGCAGCGTAGGAAGGGGGCAGTCCTACGAGCAGTACTTC.

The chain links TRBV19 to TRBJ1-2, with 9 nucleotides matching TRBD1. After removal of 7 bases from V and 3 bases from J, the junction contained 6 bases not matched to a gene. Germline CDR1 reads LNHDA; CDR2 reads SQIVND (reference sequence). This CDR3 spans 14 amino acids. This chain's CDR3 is CASTRDRAYYGYTF. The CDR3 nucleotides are TGTGCCAGTACCAGGGACAGGGCTTACTATGGCTACACCTTC.

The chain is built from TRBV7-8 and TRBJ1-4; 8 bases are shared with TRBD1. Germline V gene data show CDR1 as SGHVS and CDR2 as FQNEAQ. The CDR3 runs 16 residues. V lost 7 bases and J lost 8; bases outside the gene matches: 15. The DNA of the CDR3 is TGTGCCAGCAACGGACAGGGTGGCGTTGGTATAGAAAAACTGTTTTTT. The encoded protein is CASNGQGGVGIEKLFF.

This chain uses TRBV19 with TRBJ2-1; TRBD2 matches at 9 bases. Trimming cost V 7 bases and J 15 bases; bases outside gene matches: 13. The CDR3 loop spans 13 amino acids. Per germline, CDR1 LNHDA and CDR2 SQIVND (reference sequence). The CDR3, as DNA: TGTGCCAGTAAAGTTGCGGGGGGGATGAAGCCGTTCTTC. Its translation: CASKVAGGMKPFF. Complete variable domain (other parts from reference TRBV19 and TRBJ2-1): DGGITQSPKYLFRKEGQNVTLSCEQNLNHDAMYWYRQDPGQGLRLIYYSQIVNDFQKGDIAEGYSVSREKKESFPLTVTSAQKNPTAFYLCASKVAGGMKPFFGPGTRLTVL.

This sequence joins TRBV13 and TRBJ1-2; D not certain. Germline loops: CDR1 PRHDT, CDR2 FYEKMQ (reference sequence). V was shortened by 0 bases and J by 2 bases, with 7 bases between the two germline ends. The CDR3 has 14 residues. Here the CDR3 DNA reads TGTGCCAGCAGCTTAGGACAGATCAACTATGGCTACACCTTC. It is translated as CASSLGQINYGYTF.

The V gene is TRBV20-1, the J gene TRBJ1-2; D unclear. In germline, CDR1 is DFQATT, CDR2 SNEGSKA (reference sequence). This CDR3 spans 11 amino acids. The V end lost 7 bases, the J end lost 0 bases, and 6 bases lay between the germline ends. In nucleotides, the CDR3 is TGCAGTGTCTCGGCTAACTATGGCTACACCTTC. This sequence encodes CSVSANYGYTF.

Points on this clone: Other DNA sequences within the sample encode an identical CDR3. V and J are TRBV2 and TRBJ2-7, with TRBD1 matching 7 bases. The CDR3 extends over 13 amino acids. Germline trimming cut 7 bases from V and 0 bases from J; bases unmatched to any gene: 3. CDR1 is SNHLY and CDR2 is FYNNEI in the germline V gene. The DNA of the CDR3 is TGTGCCAGCATGGGGACAGACTCCTACGAGCAGTACTTC. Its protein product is CASMGTDSYEQYF.

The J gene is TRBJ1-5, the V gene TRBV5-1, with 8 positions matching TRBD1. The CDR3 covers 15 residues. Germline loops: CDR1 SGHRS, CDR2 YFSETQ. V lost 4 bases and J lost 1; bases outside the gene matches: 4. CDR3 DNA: TGCGCCAGCAGCCCGCGACAGGGGAGCAATCAGCCCCAGCATTTT. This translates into CASSPRQGSNQPQHF.

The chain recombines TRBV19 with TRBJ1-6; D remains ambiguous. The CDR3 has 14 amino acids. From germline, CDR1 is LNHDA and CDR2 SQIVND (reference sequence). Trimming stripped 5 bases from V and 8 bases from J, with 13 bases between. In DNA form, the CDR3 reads TGTGCCAGTAGTTTTAGACCAGGTGATTCACCCCTCCACTTT. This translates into CASSFRPGDSPLHF.

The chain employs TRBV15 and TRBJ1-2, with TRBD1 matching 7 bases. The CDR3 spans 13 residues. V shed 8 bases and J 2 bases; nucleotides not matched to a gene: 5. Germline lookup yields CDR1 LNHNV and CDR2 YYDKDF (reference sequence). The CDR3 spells CATLGTDNYGYTF. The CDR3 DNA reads TGTGCCACCCTCGGGACAGACAACTATGGCTACACCTTC.

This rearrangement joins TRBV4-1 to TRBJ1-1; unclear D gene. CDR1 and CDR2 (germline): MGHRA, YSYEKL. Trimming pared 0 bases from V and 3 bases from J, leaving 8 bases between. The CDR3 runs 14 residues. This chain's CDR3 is CASSQDPPYTEAFF. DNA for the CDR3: TGCGCCAGCAGCCAAGATCCCCCTTACACTGAAGCTTTCTTT.

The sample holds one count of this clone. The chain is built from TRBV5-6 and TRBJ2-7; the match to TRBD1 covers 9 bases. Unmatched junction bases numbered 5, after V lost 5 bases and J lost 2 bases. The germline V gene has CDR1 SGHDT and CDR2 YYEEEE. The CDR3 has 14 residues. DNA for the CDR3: TGTGCCAGCAGTAGGTGGGACAGGGCCTACGAGCAGTACTTC. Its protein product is CASSRWDRAYEQYF.

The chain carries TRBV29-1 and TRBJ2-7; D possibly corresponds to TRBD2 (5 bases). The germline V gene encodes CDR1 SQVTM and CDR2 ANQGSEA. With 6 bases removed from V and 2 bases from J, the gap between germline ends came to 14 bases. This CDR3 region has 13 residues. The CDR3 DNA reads TGCAGCGTGCAAGGACGGGATCCCTACGAGCAGTACTTC. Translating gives CSVQGRDPYEQYF.

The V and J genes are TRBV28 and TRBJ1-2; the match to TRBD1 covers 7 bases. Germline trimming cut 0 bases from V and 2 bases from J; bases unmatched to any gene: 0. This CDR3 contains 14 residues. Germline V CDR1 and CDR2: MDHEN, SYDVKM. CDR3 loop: CASSLWTGNYGYTF. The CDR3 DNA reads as TGTGCCAGCAGTTTATGGACAGGGAACTATGGCTACACCTTC.

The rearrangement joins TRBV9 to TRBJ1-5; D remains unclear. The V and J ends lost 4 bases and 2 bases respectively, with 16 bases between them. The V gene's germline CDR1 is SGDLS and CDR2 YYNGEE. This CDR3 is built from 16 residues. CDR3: CASSPEGSEGNQPQHF. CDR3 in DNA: TGTGCCAGCAGCCCCGAAGGCTCCGAGGGCAATCAGCCCCAGCATTTT.